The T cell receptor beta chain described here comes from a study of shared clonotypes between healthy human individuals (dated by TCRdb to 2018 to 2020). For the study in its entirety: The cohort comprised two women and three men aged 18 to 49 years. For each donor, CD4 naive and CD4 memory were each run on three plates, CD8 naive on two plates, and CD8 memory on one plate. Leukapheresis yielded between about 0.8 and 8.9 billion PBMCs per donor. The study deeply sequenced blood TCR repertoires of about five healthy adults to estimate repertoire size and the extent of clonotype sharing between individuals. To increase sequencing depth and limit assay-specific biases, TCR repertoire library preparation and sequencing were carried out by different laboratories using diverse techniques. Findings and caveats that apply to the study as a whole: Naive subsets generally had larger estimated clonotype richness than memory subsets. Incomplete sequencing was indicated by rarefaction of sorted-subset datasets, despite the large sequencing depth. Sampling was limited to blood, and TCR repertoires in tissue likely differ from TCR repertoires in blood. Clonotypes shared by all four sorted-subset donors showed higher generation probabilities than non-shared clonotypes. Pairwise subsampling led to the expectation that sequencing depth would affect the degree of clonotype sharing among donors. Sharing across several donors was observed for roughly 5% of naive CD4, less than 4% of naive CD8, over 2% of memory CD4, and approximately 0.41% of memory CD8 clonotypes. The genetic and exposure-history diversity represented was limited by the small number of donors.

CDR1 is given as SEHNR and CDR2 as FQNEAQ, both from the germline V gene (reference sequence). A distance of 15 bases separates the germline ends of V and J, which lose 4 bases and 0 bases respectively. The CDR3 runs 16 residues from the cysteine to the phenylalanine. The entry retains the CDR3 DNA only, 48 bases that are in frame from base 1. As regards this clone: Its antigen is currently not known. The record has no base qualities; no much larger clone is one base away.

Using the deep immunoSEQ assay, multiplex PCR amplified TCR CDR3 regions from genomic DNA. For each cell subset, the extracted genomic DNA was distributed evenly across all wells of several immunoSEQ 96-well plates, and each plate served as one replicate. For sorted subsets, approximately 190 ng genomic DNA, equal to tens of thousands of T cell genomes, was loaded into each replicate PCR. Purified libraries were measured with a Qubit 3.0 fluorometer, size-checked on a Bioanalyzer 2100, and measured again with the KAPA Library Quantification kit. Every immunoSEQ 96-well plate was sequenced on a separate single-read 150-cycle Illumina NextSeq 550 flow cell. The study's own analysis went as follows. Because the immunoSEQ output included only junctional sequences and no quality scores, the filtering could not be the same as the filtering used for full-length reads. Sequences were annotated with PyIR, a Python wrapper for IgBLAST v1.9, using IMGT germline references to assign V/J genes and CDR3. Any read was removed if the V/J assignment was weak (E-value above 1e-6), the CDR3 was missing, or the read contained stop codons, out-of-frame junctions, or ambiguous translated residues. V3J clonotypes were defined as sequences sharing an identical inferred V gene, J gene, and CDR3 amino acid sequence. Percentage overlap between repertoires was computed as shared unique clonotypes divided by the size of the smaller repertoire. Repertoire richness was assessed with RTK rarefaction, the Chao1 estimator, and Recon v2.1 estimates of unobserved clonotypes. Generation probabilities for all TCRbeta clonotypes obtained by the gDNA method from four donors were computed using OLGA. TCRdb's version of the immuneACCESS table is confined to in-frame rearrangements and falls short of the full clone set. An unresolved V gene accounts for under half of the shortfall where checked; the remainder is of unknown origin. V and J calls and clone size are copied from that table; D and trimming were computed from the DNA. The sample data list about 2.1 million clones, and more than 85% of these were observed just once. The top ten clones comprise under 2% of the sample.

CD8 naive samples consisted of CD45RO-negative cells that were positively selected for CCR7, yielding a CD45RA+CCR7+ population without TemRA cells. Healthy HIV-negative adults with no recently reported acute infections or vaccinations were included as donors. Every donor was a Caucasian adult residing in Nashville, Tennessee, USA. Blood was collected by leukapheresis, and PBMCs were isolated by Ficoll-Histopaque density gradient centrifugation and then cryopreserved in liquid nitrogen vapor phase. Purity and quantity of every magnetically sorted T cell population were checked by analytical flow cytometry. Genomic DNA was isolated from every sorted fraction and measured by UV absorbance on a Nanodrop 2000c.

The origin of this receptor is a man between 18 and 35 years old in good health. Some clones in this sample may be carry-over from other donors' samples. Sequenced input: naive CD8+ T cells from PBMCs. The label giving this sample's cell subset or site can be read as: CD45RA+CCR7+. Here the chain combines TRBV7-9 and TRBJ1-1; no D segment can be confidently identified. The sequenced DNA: TGTGCCAGCAGCTCTCCCCGGCTGGGGATGAACACTGAAGCTTTCTTT. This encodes CASSSPRLGMNTEAFF.